These T cell receptor beta chains were read from a single sample in a study of blood T cell repertoires in COVID-19. Only in-frame clones appear in the TCRdb table, and some are missing; sequencing was by immunoSEQ multiplex PCR. The repertoire includes 250,000 to 300,000 clones, 80% to 85% of them detected once, and 3.4% sits in the top ten. The material sequenced was PBMCs or T cells enriched from blood (not recorded which). The receptors stem from a man between 50 and 59 years old who had recovered from COVID-19. Both conserved end residues are part of each CDR3. Fields, in order: D gene, V gene, clone size, J gene, CDR3 protein, CDR3 DNA. A D gene is named only where the DNA matches it firmly. The listing skips clone size in some rows; elsewhere it reads once, few, many or a size class.

D: TRBD2; V: TRBV7-8; size: NA; J: TRBJ2-1; CDR3: CASILNPLAAYNEQFF; DNA: TGTGCCAGCATTCTTAATCCCCTAGCGGCCTACAATGAGCAGTTCTTC
D: TRBD2; V: TRBV5-1; size: NA; J: TRBJ2-5; CDR3: CASSSGLAGGGETQYF; DNA: TGCGCCAGCAGCTCAGGACTAGCGGGAGGTGGGGAGACCCAGTACTTC
D: TRBD1; V: TRBV19; size: few; J: TRBJ1-2; CDR3: CASSPGQGIYGYTF; DNA: TGTGCCAGTAGTCCCGGACAGGGGATCTATGGCTACACCTTC
D: TRBD2; V: TRBV6-2/TRBV6-3; size: NA; J: TRBJ2-5; CDR3: CASSTSGSGWGETQYF; DNA: TGTGCCAGCAGTACTAGCGGGAGTGGGTGGGGAGAGACCCAGTACTTC
D: TRBD1; V: TRBV11-3; size: NA; J: TRBJ2-5; CDR3: CASSLVWTGGLEETQYF; DNA: TGTGCCAGCAGCTTAGTTTGGACAGGGGGCTTAGAAGAGACCCAGTACTTC
D: NA; V: TRBV7-3; size: NA; J: TRBJ1-1; CDR3: CASSVGSGNTEAFF; DNA: TGTGCCAGCAGCGTTGGGTCAGGGAACACTGAAGCTTTCTTT
D: NA; V: TRBV11-2; size: NA; J: TRBJ2-1; CDR3: CASSLYSRGSSYNEQFF; DNA: TGTGCCAGCAGCTTATACTCCCGGGGGAGCTCCTACAATGAGCAGTTCTTC
D: NA; V: TRBV9; size: NA; J: TRBJ2-2; CDR3: CASSPRESITGELFF; DNA: TGTGCCAGCAGCCCCCGGGAGTCCATAACCGGGGAGCTGTTTTTT
D: NA; V: TRBV12-3/TRBV12-4; size: NA; J: TRBJ2-5; CDR3: CAIGGGLETQYF; DNA: TGTGCCATAGGAGGGGGCCTGGAGACCCAGTACTTC
D: TRBD1; V: TRBV3-1/TRBV3-2; size: NA; J: TRBJ1-2; CDR3: CASSHRGTATNYGYTF; DNA: TGTGCCAGCAGCCATCGAGGGACAGCAACCAACTATGGCTACACCTTC
D: NA; V: TRBV11-2; size: NA; J: TRBJ1-4; CDR3: CASSLDPTTLNEKLFF; DNA: TGTGCCAGCAGCTTAGATCCGACGACACTTAATGAAAAACTGTTTTTT
D: TRBD2; V: TRBV7-3; size: NA; J: TRBJ2-7; CDR3: CASHKLGLGDEQYF; DNA: TGTGCCAGCCACAAACTAGGACTAGGTGACGAGCAGTACTTC
D: TRBD2; V: TRBV5-4; size: few; J: TRBJ2-5; CDR3: CASSYWTSGGLETQYF; DNA: TGTGCCAGCAGCTACTGGACTAGCGGGGGTTTGGAGACCCAGTACTTC
D: TRBD1; V: TRBV19; size: NA; J: TRBJ2-5; CDR3: CASRLTGGLETQYF; DNA: TGTGCCAGTAGACTTACAGGGGGCTTGGAGACCCAGTACTTC
D: TRBD2; V: TRBV29-1; size: many; J: TRBJ2-7; CDR3: CSVSDSLGAGGPPIEQYF; DNA: TGCAGCGTTAGCGATAGTCTAGGGGCGGGAGGGCCTCCTATTGAGCAGTACTTC
D: NA; V: TRBV9; size: NA; J: TRBJ1-2; CDR3: CASSVGSFQYGYTF; DNA: TGTGCCAGCAGCGTAGGGTCGTTCCAGTATGGCTACACCTTC
D: TRBD1; V: TRBV19; size: NA; J: TRBJ1-1; CDR3: CASGSGQGDTEAFF; DNA: TGTGCCAGTGGGTCGGGACAGGGGGACACTGAAGCTTTCTTT
D: NA; V: TRBV21-1; size: NA; J: TRBJ2-7; CDR3: CASRGSRIVRLAGDHEQYF; DNA: TGTGCCAGCCGGGGGTCCAGGATCGTTAGACTAGCCGGAGACCACGAGCAGTACTTC
D: TRBD2; V: TRBV7-3; size: NA; J: TRBJ2-3; CDR3: CASSPPGGDTQYF; DNA: TGTGCCAGCAGCCCCCCGGGGGGTGATACGCAGTATTTT
D: NA; V: TRBV7-2; size: NA; J: TRBJ1-3; CDR3: CASSTNSIRAGNTIYF; DNA: TGTGCCAGCAGCACAAACTCAATCAGGGCTGGAAACACCATATATTTT
D: NA; V: TRBV11-2; size: NA; J: TRBJ1-2; CDR3: CASSLTFYGYTF; DNA: TGTGCCAGCAGTCTAACCTTCTATGGCTACACCTTC
D: NA; V: TRBV12-5; size: NA; J: TRBJ1-5; CDR3: CALGTQGNQPQHF; DNA: TGTGCTCTGGGGACTCAGGGAAATCAGCCCCAGCATTTT
D: TRBD1; V: TRBV12-5; size: NA; J: TRBJ2-7; CDR3: CASGLIGTASYEQYF; DNA: TGTGCTAGTGGTTTGATCGGGACAGCGTCCTACGAGCAGTACTTC
D: NA; V: TRBV29-1; size: NA; J: TRBJ2-7; CDR3: CSGVEGHSYEQYF; DNA: TGCAGCGGTGTGGAAGGACACTCCTACGAGCAGTACTTC
D: NA; V: TRBV25-1; size: once; J: TRBJ2-7; CDR3: CASSERVRGEQYF; DNA: TGTGCCAGCAGTGAAAGGGTCCGGGGGGAGCAGTACTTC
D: NA; V: TRBV5-1; size: NA; J: TRBJ2-5; CDR3: CASSLDQGTQYF; DNA: TGCGCCAGCAGCTTGGACCAGGGAACCCAGTACTTC
D: TRBD2; V: TRBV6-1; size: NA; J: TRBJ2-3; CDR3: CASSEEAGGQNTQYF; DNA: TGTGCCAGCAGTGAAGAAGCGGGGGGGCAAAATACGCAGTATTTT
D: TRBD1; V: TRBV27; size: NA; J: TRBJ2-2; CDR3: CASSTGGTGELFF; DNA: TGTGCCAGCAGCACAGGGGGCACCGGGGAGCTGTTTTTT
D: TRBD2; V: TRBV5-1; size: once; J: TRBJ2-3; CDR3: CASSLGTSGSSTDTQYF; DNA: TGCGCCAGCAGCTTGGGGACTAGCGGTTCTAGCACAGATACGCAGTATTTT